Listed below are T cell receptor beta chains from one sample, sequenced in a study of blood T cell repertoires in COVID-19. Some clones are missing from TCRdb's copy, which holds only in-frame ones; the method was immunoSEQ multiplex PCR. The sample records 60,000 or so clones, approximately 80% being singletons. The specimen was peripheral blood. The receptors originated from a man aged 25 to 45 with COVID-19, enrolled during active disease. CDR3s include the opening cysteine and the closing phenylalanine or tryptophan. The D gene is left open where the match is weak. Not every row has a clone size; where given, it reads once, few, many or a size class.

j_gene: TRBJ1-2
v_gene: TRBV21-1
d_gene: .
abundance: .
len: 13
CDR3aa: CASSNRWGFGYTF
CDR3nt: TGTGCCAGCAGCAATAGATGGGGCTTTGGCTACACCTTC

j_gene: TRBJ1-2
v_gene: TRBV6-6
d_gene: .
abundance: .
len: 15
CDR3aa: CASSGTTGTDYGYTF
CDR3nt: TGTGCCAGCAGTGGGACTACCGGGACGGACTATGGCTACACCTTC

j_gene: TRBJ1-1
v_gene: TRBV9
d_gene: TRBD1
abundance: .
len: 14
CDR3aa: CASSVDRVNTEAFF
CDR3nt: TGTGCCAGCAGCGTCGACAGGGTGAACACTGAAGCTTTCTTT

j_gene: TRBJ2-2
v_gene: TRBV5-1
d_gene: TRBD2
abundance: once
len: 14
CDR3aa: CASSFSGSTGELFF
CDR3nt: TGCGCCAGCAGCTTTAGCGGGAGCACCGGGGAGCTGTTTTTT

j_gene: TRBJ2-7
v_gene: TRBV5-1
d_gene: TRBD1
abundance: few
len: 15
CDR3aa: CASSFLTGQSYEQYF
CDR3nt: TGCGCCAGCAGCTTCCTCACGGGACAGTCCTACGAGCAGTACTTC

j_gene: TRBJ1-2
v_gene: TRBV7-2
d_gene: TRBD1
abundance: .
len: 14
CDR3aa: CASSVTGGGYGYTF
CDR3nt: TGTGCCAGCAGCGTAACAGGGGGCGGCTATGGCTACACCTTC

j_gene: TRBJ1-2
v_gene: TRBV3-1/TRBV3-2
d_gene: .
abundance: .
len: 15
CDR3aa: CASSQERQGIYGYTF
CDR3nt: TGTGCCAGCAGCCAAGAACGCCAGGGCATCTATGGCTACACCTTC

j_gene: TRBJ1-1
v_gene: TRBV7-2
d_gene: .
abundance: few
len: 15
CDR3aa: CASSPPMGPGTEAFF
CDR3nt: TGTGCCAGCAGCCCCCCGATGGGCCCGGGGACTGAAGCTTTCTTT

j_gene: TRBJ1-2
v_gene: TRBV6-5
d_gene: .
abundance: once
len: 16
CDR3aa: CASSYSRTRINYGYTF
CDR3nt: TGTGCCAGCAGTTATTCCAGGACACGGATTAACTATGGCTACACCTTC

j_gene: TRBJ1-2
v_gene: TRBV5-4
d_gene: .
abundance: .
len: 15
CDR3aa: CASSLGGITYYGYTF
CDR3nt: TGTGCCAGCAGCTTGGGAGGCATTACCTACTATGGCTACACCTTC

j_gene: TRBJ2-7
v_gene: TRBV27
d_gene: .
abundance: .
len: 16
CDR3aa: CASSFRDTSPQYEQYF
CDR3nt: TGTGCCAGCAGTTTTCGCGACACTAGCCCGCAATACGAGCAGTACTTC

j_gene: TRBJ2-1
v_gene: TRBV18
d_gene: TRBD2
abundance: .
len: 16
CDR3aa: CASSTVGGSSYNEQFF
CDR3nt: TGTGCCAGCTCAACGGTTGGCGGGAGCTCCTACAATGAGCAGTTCTTC

j_gene: TRBJ2-3
v_gene: TRBV18
d_gene: TRBD1
abundance: .
len: 15
CDR3aa: CASSGTGGDTDTQYF
CDR3nt: TGTGCCAGCTCAGGGACAGGGGGAGATACAGATACGCAGTATTTT

j_gene: TRBJ2-3
v_gene: TRBV7-9
d_gene: TRBD2
abundance: .
len: 17
CDR3aa: CASSRGGLLAGTDTQYF
CDR3nt: TGTGCCAGCAGCCGGGGGGGCTTACTAGCAGGCACAGATACGCAGTATTTT